These 19 T cell receptor beta chains came from one sample sequenced in a study of identical twins' blood T cells. TCRdb ran MiXCR on the 5' RACE reads and lists one entry per CDR3 protein. The sample yields roughly 380,000 distinct CDR3 sequences, roughly 31% seen once. The sequencing input was PBMCs. The receptors shown here come from a woman aged 18-49 years in good health.

The chain uses TRBV30 and TRBJ1-2; no definite D call. The CDR3 runs to 13 residues. V lost 0 bases and J 3 bases, leaving 8 bases between the germline ends. CDR1 and CDR2 (germline): GTSNPN, SVGIG (reference sequence). The CDR3 region is CAWSVLKDYGYTF. Written as DNA, the CDR3 is TGTGCCTGGAGTGTGCTAAAGGACTATGGCTACACCTTC.

The genes are TRBV29-1 and TRBJ2-1, with D unclear. The CDR3 runs to 14 residues. The V gene's germline CDR1 is SQVTM and CDR2 ANQGSEA. V was cut by 7 bases and J by 8 bases, with 21 bases left in between. CDR3 in DNA: TGCAGCGGTTCGACGGAAGCCCCCTGGGATGAGCAGTTCTTC. Translated, it gives CSGSTEAPWDEQFF.

This clonotype was recorded a few times. V gene TRBV5-1 combines with J gene TRBJ1-1; the D gene is possibly TRBD1 (6 bases). CDR1 and CDR2 from the germline V gene are SGHRS and YFSETQ. V gave up 2 bases and J gave up 4 bases, with 12 bases separating them. CDR3 length: 14 amino acids. The CDR3 nucleotides are TGCGCCAGCAGCTTTGCGGGGGCTGGCACTGAAGCTTTCTTT. Its translation is CASSFAGAGTEAFF.

There are a few counts of this clonotype. V is TRBV13 and J is TRBJ1-1; no definite D call. There are 13 residues in the CDR3. CDR1 and CDR2 from the germline V gene are PRHDT and FYEKMQ (reference sequence). V was clipped by 4 bases and J by 0 bases, with 6 bases between them. The CDR3 region has the DNA TGTGCCAGCAGCTATTACATGAACACTGAAGCTTTCTTT. Its protein is CASSYYMNTEAFF.

This clonotype was seen more than once but under ten times. This chain links TRBV21-1 with TRBJ1-5. TRBV21-1 is a known pseudogene. The CDR3 sequence is 16 residues long. The DNA for the CDR3 is TGTGCCAGCAGCAAACGGTCAGGTGAGAGCAATCAGCCCCAGCATTTT. Translated: CASSKRSGESNQPQHF.

V usage is TRBV6-5 and J usage is TRBJ1-1; 8 bases are a match to TRBD1. The CDR3 runs 15 residues. The germline gives CDR1 MNHEY, CDR2 SVGAGI. V trimming: 5 bases; J trimming: 0 bases; junction bases outside the gene matches: 5. The CDR3 sequence: CASSATGALNTEAFF. CDR3 nucleotide sequence: TGTGCCAGCAGTGCGACAGGGGCCTTGAACACTGAAGCTTTCTTT.

The table lists this clonotype with a few counts. The chain is built from TRBV12-3 or TRBV12-4 and TRBJ2-7, with D possibly being TRBD1 (6 bases). Deletions cut 2 bases from V and 4 bases from J, with 12 bases between. CDR3 size: 14 residues. This CDR3 reads CASSLRTVGYEQYF. DNA for the CDR3: TGTGCCAGCAGTTTAAGGACAGTGGGTTACGAGCAGTACTTC.

The CDR3 DNA sequence: TGCAGTGCCTCTCTAGCGGGAGTTGGCAATGAGCAGTTCTTC. Translating gives CSASLAGVGNEQFF. The genes are TRBV20-1 and TRBJ2-1, with 10 bases fitting TRBD2. The CDR3 is 14 residues long. J gave up 6 bases and V 6 bases, and 8 bases lay outside the gene matches. Germline V gene sequence: CDR1 DFQATT, CDR2 SNEGSKA (reference sequence).

The gene calls are TRBV12-5 and TRBJ2-1, with D hard to call. The V gene's germline CDR1 is LGHNT and CDR2 FRNRAP. CDR3 length: 16 residues. V dropped 3 bases and J dropped 10 bases, with 22 bases sitting between them. The CDR3 reads CASGLPLRAKPWEQFF. In nucleotides, the CDR3 is TGTGCTAGTGGTTTACCCCTTCGGGCGAAGCCGTGGGAGCAGTTCTTC.

This clonotype was picked up many times. The CDR3 bases are TGTGCCAGCAGCCTAAAAACAGGTGACACTGAAGCTTTCTTT. Protein sequence: CASSLKTGDTEAFF. The chain links TRBV7-9 to TRBJ1-1; D perhaps matches TRBD1 (5 bases). Germline CDR1 and CDR2: SEHNR and FQNEAQ (reference sequence). Trimming pared 5 bases from V and 3 bases from J, leaving 13 bases between. The CDR3 totals 14 residues.

The chain joins TRBV9 to TRBJ1-2; no clear D. This CDR3 spans 13 amino acids. Germline V gene data show CDR1 as SGDLS and CDR2 as YYNGEE. Deletions cut 0 bases from V and 4 bases from J, with 7 bases between. Here the CDR3 DNA reads TGTGCCAGCAGCGTAGAGGACGGCTATGGCTACACCTTC. Translation: CASSVEDGYGYTF.

The rearrangement links TRBV20-1 to TRBJ1-5, with 8 nucleotides matching TRBD1. This CDR3 is 13 amino acids long. The V gene's germline CDR1 is DFQATT and CDR2 SNEGSKA (reference sequence). Trimming removed 5 bases from V and 5 bases from J; junction bases left unmatched: 5. DNA of the CDR3: TGCAGTGCTGGACAGGGTACTTATCAGCCCCAGCATTTT. Its protein product is CSAGQGTYQPQHF.

This chain uses TRBV20-1 with TRBJ1-2, with a tentative D call TRBD1 (6 bases). Germline CDR1 DFQATT, CDR2 SNEGSKA (reference sequence). The CDR3 has 13 residues. Trimming shortened V by 0 bases and J by 8 bases, and 13 bases separated the two germline ends. The CDR3 loop is CSARDSRGSGYTF. The CDR3 nucleotides are TGCAGTGCTAGAGACTCAAGGGGGTCCGGCTACACCTTC.

In this sample, this clonotype turned up a few times. J is TRBJ1-6 and V is TRBV6-5; D is possibly TRBD1 (5 bases). Germline CDR1 reads MNHEY; CDR2 reads SVGAGI. Trimming removed 7 bases at V and 9 bases at J, with 16 bases between. CDR3 length equals 14 residues. Here the CDR3 DNA reads TGTGCCAGCACCCTCGACAGAGGGATTTCACCCCTCCACTTT. It codes for CASTLDRGISPLHF.

This chain connects TRBV12-5 to TRBJ1-1; 8 bases match TRBD1. Per the germline V gene, CDR1 is LGHNT and CDR2 is FRNRAP. The CDR3 loop spans 13 amino acids. V dropped 6 bases and J dropped 2; count of bases not matched to a gene: 2. Written as DNA, the CDR3 is TGTGCTAGTGGCCAGGGGGCAAACACTGAAGCTTTCTTT. Protein sequence: CASGQGANTEAFF.

The genes are TRBV29-1 and TRBJ2-7; D gene unclear. V was clipped by 4 bases and J by 1 base, with 8 bases between them. The length of the CDR3 is 12 residues. From germline, CDR1 is SQVTM and CDR2 ANQGSEA. For the CDR3, the DNA is TGCAGCGTTGTCGTGGGATCCTACGAGCAGTACTTC. Amino acid sequence: CSVVVGSYEQYF.

The chain uses TRBV7-2 and TRBJ2-1; D uncertain. Germline values: CDR1 SGHTA, CDR2 FQGNSA. Trimming shortened V by 5 bases and J by 6 bases, and 8 bases separated the two germline ends. This CDR3 contains 12 residues. CDR3 bases: TGTGCCAGCAGCAGGCCCTCCAATGAGCAGTTCTTC. It specifies CASSRPSNEQFF.

Written as DNA, the CDR3 is TGCAGCGTTGGGTACAGCGACTACGAGCAGTACTTC. Protein product: CSVGYSDYEQYF. The gene calls are TRBV29-1 and TRBJ2-7; no clear D gene. This CDR3 has 12 residues. The V gene lost 4 bases and the J gene lost 3 bases, with 10 bases spanning the gap. Germline V gives CDR1 SQVTM, CDR2 ANQGSEA.

This chain connects TRBV20-1 to TRBJ1-1, with D perhaps TRBD1 (5 bases). Trimming took 0 bases from V and 3 from J, leaving 20 bases between them. CDR1 is DFQATT and CDR2 is SNEGSKA in the germline V gene (reference sequence). The CDR3 consists of 17 residues. The CDR3 DNA sequence: TGCAGTGCTAGAGATCAAGGCAGGGCCCCGGGGGACACTGAAGCTTTCTTT. Translated: CSARDQGRAPGDTEAFF.